The present T cell receptor (beta chain) was sequenced within a study of T cell repertoires in cytomegalovirus infection. Study details: Matching HLA type, along with CMV infection, was indicated by public TCR beta signatures.

Study-level results: Cumulated frequencies of public TCR beta families served to identify carriers of CMV plus the relevant HLA.

TCRdb re-called the reads through MiXCR, storing one row per CDR3 protein. The data hold around 550,000 distinct CDR3 sequences, with about 30% observed a single time. Many counts were recorded for this clonotype. Its target is unknown. Trimming stripped 5 bases from V and 7 bases from J, with 20 bases between. The CDR3 has 15 amino acids. Germline V gene data show CDR1 as SGHAT and CDR2 as FQNNGV. The origin of this receptor is a human donor in good health (CMV status not recorded). Some clones in this sample may be carry-over from other donors' samples. The sample was PBMCs. V is TRBV11-2 and J is TRBJ1-2; D gene ambiguous. The CDR3: CASSPPGVSRGGYTF. The CDR3 DNA reads as TGTGCCAGCAGCCCCCCCGGGGTCTCCCGCGGTGGCTACACCTTC.